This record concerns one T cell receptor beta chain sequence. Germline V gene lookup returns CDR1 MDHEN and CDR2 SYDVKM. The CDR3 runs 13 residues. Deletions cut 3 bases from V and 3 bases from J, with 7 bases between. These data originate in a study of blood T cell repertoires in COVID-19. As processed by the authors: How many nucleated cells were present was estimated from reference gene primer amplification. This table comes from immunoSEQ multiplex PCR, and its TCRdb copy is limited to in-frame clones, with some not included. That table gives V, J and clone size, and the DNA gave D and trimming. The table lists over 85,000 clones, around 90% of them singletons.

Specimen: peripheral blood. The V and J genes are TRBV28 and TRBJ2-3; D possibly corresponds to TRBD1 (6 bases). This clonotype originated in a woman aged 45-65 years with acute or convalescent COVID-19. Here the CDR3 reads CASSFDRTDTQYF. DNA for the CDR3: TGTGCCAGCAGTTTTGACAGGACAGATACGCAGTATTTT.